This TCR beta chain appears in the sequencing data of a study of spatial heterogeneity in lung cancer. Study overall: Raw reads contained each unique TCR and UMI combination more than ten times on average.

Looked up from germline, CDR1 is SGHTA and CDR2 is FQGNSA. With 1 base removed from V and 7 bases from J, the gap between germline ends came to 20 bases. The CDR3 consists of 17 residues. Time point in this sample: sample taken at primary tumor resection. Unsorted whole RNA samples from tumor, nontumor lung or frozen PBMC were sequenced. 72 TRACERx patients with early, untreated non-small cell lung cancer donated samples. TCRdb called the 5' RACE reads again in MiXCR, with one record for every CDR3 protein. This table holds 26,000 or so distinct CDR3 sequences, around 13% found once. The chain uses TRBV7-2 and TRBJ2-1, with D perhaps matching TRBD1 (7 bases). The sequence came from a female donor with early-stage non-small cell lung cancer. This specimen consisted of PBMCs, obtained at surgery. In DNA, the CDR3 is TGTGCCAGCAGCTTAGATCCCCGAGCAGGGGGGTCAAATGAGCAGTTCTTC. This sequence encodes CASSLDPRAGGSNEQFF.